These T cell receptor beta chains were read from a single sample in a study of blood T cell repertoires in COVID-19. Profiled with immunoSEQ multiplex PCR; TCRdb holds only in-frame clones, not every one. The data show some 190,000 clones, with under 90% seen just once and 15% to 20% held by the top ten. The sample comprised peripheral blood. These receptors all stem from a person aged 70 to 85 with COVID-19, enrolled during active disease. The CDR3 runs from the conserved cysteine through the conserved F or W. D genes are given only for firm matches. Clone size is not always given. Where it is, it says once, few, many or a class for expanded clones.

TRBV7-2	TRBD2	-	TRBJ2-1	CASSLGGRAQFF	TGTGCCAGCAGCTTAGGTGGGAGGGCTCAGTTCTTC
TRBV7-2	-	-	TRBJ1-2	CASSLAGADGYTF	TGTGCCAGCAGCTTAGCGGGGGCAGATGGCTACACCTTC
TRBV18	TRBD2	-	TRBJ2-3	CASSPPTSRSTDTQYF	TGTGCCAGCTCACCACCGACTAGCAGGAGCACAGATACGCAGTATTTT
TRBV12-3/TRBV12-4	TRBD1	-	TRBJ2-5	CASSTDRGETQYF	TGTGCCAGCAGCACTGACAGGGGAGAGACCCAGTACTTC
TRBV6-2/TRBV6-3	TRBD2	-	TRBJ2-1	CASSWLAGGMSEQFF	TGTGCCAGCAGTTGGTTAGCGGGAGGGATGAGTGAGCAGTTCTTC
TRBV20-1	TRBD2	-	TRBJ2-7	CSASTSGPYEQYF	TGCAGTGCTAGTACTAGCGGACCCTACGAGCAGTACTTC
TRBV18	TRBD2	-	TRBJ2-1	CASSLSKAGGVNEQFF	TGTGCCAGCTCGCTCTCAAAAGCGGGAGGGGTCAATGAGCAGTTCTTC
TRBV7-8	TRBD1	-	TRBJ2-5	CASSRDRGQETQYF	TGTGCCAGCAGCCGGGACAGGGGCCAAGAGACCCAGTACTTC
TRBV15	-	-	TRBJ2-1	CATSRGRGGFNEQFF	TGTGCCACCAGCAGAGGGAGGGGGGGATTCAATGAGCAGTTCTTC
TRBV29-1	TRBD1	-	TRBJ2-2	CSVEDLGTGNSGELFF	TGCAGCGTTGAAGATCTGGGGACAGGGAACTCCGGGGAGCTGTTTTTT
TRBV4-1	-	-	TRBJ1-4	CASSKEERATNEKLFF	TGCGCCAGCAGTAAAGAGGAGCGGGCAACTAATGAAAAACTGTTTTTT
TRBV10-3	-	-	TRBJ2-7	CAISEWDFRQGSAEQYF	TGTGCCATCAGTGAGTGGGACTTTAGACAGGGATCGGCCGAGCAGTACTTC
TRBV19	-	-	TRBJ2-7	CASSTGSYEQYF	TGTGCCAGTAGCACAGGGTCCTACGAGCAGTACTTC
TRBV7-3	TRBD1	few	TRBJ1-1	CASSITGGNTEAFF	TGTGCCAGCAGCATAACAGGGGGGAACACTGAAGCTTTCTTT
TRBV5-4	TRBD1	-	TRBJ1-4	CASSPTGTGYGKLFF	TGTGCCAGCAGCCCTACCGGGACAGGATATGGAAAACTGTTTTTT
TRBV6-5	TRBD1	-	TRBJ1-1	CASSYTGQVVTEAFF	TGTGCCAGCAGTTACACCGGACAGGTCGTAACTGAAGCTTTCTTT
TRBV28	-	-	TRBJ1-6	CASRLSGGVVSPLHF	TGTGCCAGTCGCCTCTCGGGGGGGGTTGTTTCACCCCTCCACTTT
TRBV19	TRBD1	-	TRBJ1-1	CASSLKGTVLNTEAFF	TGTGCCAGTAGTTTAAAAGGGACAGTACTGAACACTGAAGCTTTCTTT
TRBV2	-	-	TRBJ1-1	CASSEQGPTEAFF	TGTGCCAGCAGTGAGCAGGGCCCCACTGAAGCTTTCTTT
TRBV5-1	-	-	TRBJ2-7	CASSVGTGRQSYEQYF	TGCGCCAGCAGCGTGGGCACAGGGCGACAGTCCTACGAGCAGTACTTC
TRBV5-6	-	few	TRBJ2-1	CASSLNKARTPQFF	TGTGCCAGCAGCTTAAATAAGGCCCGGACACCCCAGTTCTTC
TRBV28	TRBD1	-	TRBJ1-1	CASSPTGGNTEAFF	TGTGCCAGCAGCCCGACAGGGGGCAACACTGAAGCTTTCTTT
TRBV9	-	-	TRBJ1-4	CASSLGHDEKLFF	TGTGCCAGCAGCCTCGGACACGATGAAAAACTGTTTTTT
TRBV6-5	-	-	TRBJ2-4	CASLWGTGSKNIQYF	TGTGCCAGCCTGTGGGGAACGGGATCCAAAAACATTCAGTACTTC
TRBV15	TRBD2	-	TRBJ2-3	CATSTRGLAGITDTQYF	TGTGCCACCAGCACACGGGGACTAGCGGGTATAACAGATACGCAGTATTTT
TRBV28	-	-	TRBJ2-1	CASSQHSPGKSYNEQFF	TGTGCCAGCAGCCAACACAGTCCAGGAAAATCCTACAATGAGCAGTTCTTC
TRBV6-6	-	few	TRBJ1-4	CASSYSTRRENEKLFF	TGTGCCAGCAGTTACTCGACGAGGCGGGAGAATGAAAAACTGTTTTTT
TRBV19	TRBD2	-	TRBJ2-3	CASSIVGTSGSSTQYF	TGTGCCAGTAGTATAGTCGGGACTAGCGGGAGTTCTACGCAGTATTTT
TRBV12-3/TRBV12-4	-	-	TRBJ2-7	CASRFEIQGEQYF	TGTGCCAGCAGGTTCGAGATCCAGGGCGAGCAGTACTTC
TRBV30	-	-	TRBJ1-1	CAWSRVRTDKNTEAFF	TGTGCCTGGAGTCGCGTAAGGACAGACAAAAACACTGAAGCTTTCTTT
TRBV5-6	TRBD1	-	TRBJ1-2	CASSPGTGSFLYGYTF	TGTGCCAGCAGCCCCGGGACAGGCAGTTTTCTCTATGGCTACACCTTC
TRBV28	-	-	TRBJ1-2	CASSFLYSDRVNDYTF	TGTGCCAGCAGTTTTTTATATTCGGACAGAGTTAACGACTACACCTTC
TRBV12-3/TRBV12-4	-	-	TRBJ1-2	CASSLRRPDGYTF	TGTGCCAGCAGTTTAAGGCGGCCCGATGGCTACACCTTC
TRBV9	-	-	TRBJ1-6	CASSVGEGFNSPLHF	TGTGCCAGCAGCGTAGGAGAGGGTTTCAATTCACCCCTCCACTTT
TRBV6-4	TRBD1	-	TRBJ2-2	CASSEQGDSTGELFF	TGTGCCAGCAGTGAACAGGGGGACAGCACCGGGGAGCTGTTTTTT
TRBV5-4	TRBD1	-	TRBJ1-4	CASSTGTATNEKLFF	TGTGCCAGCAGCACGGGGACAGCAACTAATGAAAAACTGTTTTTT
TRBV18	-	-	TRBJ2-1	CASSPPRLTAEYNEQFF	TGTGCCAGCTCACCACCGAGGCTTACCGCCGAATACAATGAGCAGTTCTTC
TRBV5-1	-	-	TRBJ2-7	CASSSGHYEQYF	TGCGCCAGCAGCTCGGGACACTACGAGCAGTACTTC
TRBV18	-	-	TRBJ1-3	CASSPLGPISGNTIYF	TGTGCCAGCTCACCCCTGGGCCCCATCTCTGGAAACACCATATATTTT
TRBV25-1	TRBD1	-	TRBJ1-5	CASRGAGGDQPQHF	TGTGCCAGCAGAGGGGCAGGGGGTGATCAGCCCCAGCATTTT
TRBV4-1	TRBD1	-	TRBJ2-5	CASSSGTGGETQYF	TGCGCCAGCAGCTCCGGGACAGGAGGAGAGACCCAGTACTTC
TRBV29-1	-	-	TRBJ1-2	CSVRGGQGYGYTF	TGCAGCGTTCGGGGGGGTCAGGGCTATGGCTACACCTTC
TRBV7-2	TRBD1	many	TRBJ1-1	CASSYYGRTGARNTEAFF	TGTGCCAGCAGCTACTACGGCCGGACAGGGGCCAGAAACACTGAAGCTTTCTTT
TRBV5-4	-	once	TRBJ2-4	CASSLTGVGAVDIQYF	TGTGCCAGCAGTCTCACGGGGGTAGGTGCGGTGGACATTCAGTACTTC
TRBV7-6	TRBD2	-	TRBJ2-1	CASSFPPPGGSSYNEQFF	TGTGCCAGCAGCTTCCCGCCCCCGGGGGGGAGCTCCTACAATGAGCAGTTCTTC
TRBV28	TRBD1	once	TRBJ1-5	CASSFGQGFVQPQHF	TGTGCCAGCAGTTTTGGACAGGGATTCGTTCAGCCCCAGCATTTT
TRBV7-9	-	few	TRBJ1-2	CASSSDPGVRGGLNYGYTF	TGTGCCAGCAGCTCCGATCCGGGGGTAAGGGGCGGCCTTAACTATGGCTACACCTTC
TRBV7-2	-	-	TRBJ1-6	CASSYRQPNNSPLHF	TGTGCCAGCAGCTATCGACAACCCAATAATTCACCCCTCCACTTT
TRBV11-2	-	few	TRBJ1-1	CASSLERNTEAFF	TGTGCCAGCAGCCTCGAGCGGAACACTGAAGCTTTCTTT
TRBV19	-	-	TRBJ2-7	CASANLRTAYEQYF	TGTGCCAGCGCAAACCTGAGGACAGCATACGAGCAGTACTTC
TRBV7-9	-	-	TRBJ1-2	CASSPTRTENGYTF	TGTGCCAGCAGCCCAACCCGGACAGAAAATGGCTACACCTTC
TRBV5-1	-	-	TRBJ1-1	CASRGFRPGVLSEAFF	TGCGCCAGCAGAGGCTTCCGACCAGGGGTTTTGTCTGAAGCTTTCTTT
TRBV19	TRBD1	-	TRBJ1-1	CASTPGGGIFEAFF	TGTGCCAGTACTCCAGGGGGCGGAATCTTTGAAGCTTTCTTT
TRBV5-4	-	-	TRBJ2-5	CASSLDRVLETQYF	TGTGCCAGCAGCTTGGACAGGGTCCTGGAGACCCAGTACTTC
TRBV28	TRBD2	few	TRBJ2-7	CASNPAGSGRRYEQYF	TGTGCCAGCAATCCTGCGGGTAGCGGGAGGAGGTACGAGCAGTACTTC
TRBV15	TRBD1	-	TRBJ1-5	CATSRLGQGPGNQPQHF	TGTGCCACCAGCAGATTGGGACAGGGGCCGGGCAATCAGCCCCAGCATTTT
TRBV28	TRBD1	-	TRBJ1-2	CASSNPGTGYGYTF	TGTGCCAGCAGTAACCCCGGGACAGGGTATGGCTACACCTTC